A selection of T cell receptor beta chains follows, all from one sample in a study of beta chain features in type 1 diabetes. Sequencing was performed with immunoSEQ multiplex PCR; in TCRdb, only in-frame clones are kept and a portion is missing. The sample carries some 360,000 clones, roughly 9.8% recorded once. The material sequenced was central memory CD4+ T cells from blood. Every receptor here comes from a young man with type 1 diabetes. CDR3s include the opening cysteine and the closing phenylalanine or tryptophan. The order of the fields is J gene, V gene, D gene, clone size, CDR3 length, CDR3 DNA, CDR3 protein. D genes are given only for firm matches. Part of the rows lack a size; the others show once, few, many or a class for expanded clones.

j_gene: TRBJ1-1; v_gene: TRBV7-3; d_gene: NA; abundance: NA; len: 13; CDR3nt: TGTGCCAGCAGCCGAACAGGGAGCGCTGAAGCTTTCTTT; CDR3aa: CASSRTGSAEAFF
j_gene: TRBJ2-6; v_gene: TRBV7-2; d_gene: NA; abundance: NA; len: 15; CDR3nt: TGTGCCAGCAGCCCAGACAATGTGAGGGCCAACGTCCTGACTTTC; CDR3aa: CASSPDNVRANVLTF
j_gene: TRBJ1-5; v_gene: TRBV4-2; d_gene: NA; abundance: few; len: 15; CDR3nt: TGTGCCAGCAGCCAAGATTTCAAGGGGCATAAGCCCCAGCATTTT; CDR3aa: CASSQDFKGHKPQHF
j_gene: TRBJ2-4; v_gene: TRBV4-3; d_gene: TRBD2; abundance: many; len: 18; CDR3nt: TGCGCCAGCAGCCAAGATATGGGACTAGCGATAGCCAAAAACATTCAGTACTTC; CDR3aa: CASSQDMGLAIAKNIQYF
j_gene: TRBJ2-7; v_gene: TRBV4-2; d_gene: NA; abundance: NA; len: 13; CDR3nt: TGTGCCAGCAGCCAAGGGAACAACGCGTGGCAGTACTTC; CDR3aa: CASSQGNNAWQYF
j_gene: TRBJ2-1; v_gene: TRBV29-1; d_gene: TRBD1; abundance: many; len: 15; CDR3nt: TGCAGCGCTCAGGGGGGGACAGGGGACTACAATGAGCAGTTCTTC; CDR3aa: CSAQGGTGDYNEQFF
j_gene: TRBJ2-5; v_gene: TRBV7-2; d_gene: NA; abundance: few; len: 11; CDR3nt: TGTGCCAGCAGCTTAGAAGGAAAAAAGTACTTC; CDR3aa: CASSLEGKKYF
j_gene: TRBJ2-3; v_gene: TRBV19; d_gene: TRBD1; abundance: few; len: 17; CDR3nt: TGTGCCAGTAGTCTTCGAGCCGGGACAGGGGGCACAGATACGCAGTATTTT; CDR3aa: CASSLRAGTGGTDTQYF
j_gene: TRBJ2-1; v_gene: TRBV7-3; d_gene: TRBD1; abundance: NA; len: 15; CDR3nt: TGTGCCAGCAGCCGAGTGTTGACAGGGGACGGTGAGCAGTTCTTC; CDR3aa: CASSRVLTGDGEQFF
j_gene: TRBJ2-3; v_gene: TRBV4-1; d_gene: TRBD2; abundance: NA; len: 14; CDR3nt: TGCGCCAGCAGCCAAGGGACTAGAATGGATACGCAGTATTTT; CDR3aa: CASSQGTRMDTQYF
j_gene: TRBJ2-2; v_gene: TRBV5-1; d_gene: NA; abundance: few; len: 13; CDR3nt: TGCGCCAGCAGCTTACCATCCACCGGGGAGCTGTTTTTT; CDR3aa: CASSLPSTGELFF
j_gene: TRBJ1-4; v_gene: TRBV5-1; d_gene: TRBD1; abundance: few; len: 14; CDR3nt: TGCGCCAGCAGCACGGGGACAGGGACCGAAAAACTGTTTTTT; CDR3aa: CASSTGTGTEKLFF
j_gene: TRBJ1-1; v_gene: TRBV19; d_gene: TRBD1; abundance: many; len: 14; CDR3nt: TGTGCCAGCCGACAGGGGGCTTTTAACACTGAAGCTTTCTTT; CDR3aa: CASRQGAFNTEAFF
j_gene: TRBJ2-7; v_gene: TRBV28; d_gene: NA; abundance: NA; len: 13; CDR3nt: TGTGCCAGCAGTTCAAATACAGGGAACGAGCAGTACTTC; CDR3aa: CASSSNTGNEQYF
j_gene: TRBJ2-5; v_gene: TRBV5-1; d_gene: NA; abundance: NA; len: 14; CDR3nt: TGCGCCAGCAGCTTGGCCGGGCAGGGAGAGACCCAGTACTTC; CDR3aa: CASSLAGQGETQYF
j_gene: TRBJ2-4; v_gene: TRBV30; d_gene: NA; abundance: NA; len: 14; CDR3nt: TGTGCCTGGGCCGACAGCATAGCCGAAAACATTCAGTACTTC; CDR3aa: CAWADSIAENIQYF
j_gene: TRBJ2-1; v_gene: TRBV4-3; d_gene: NA; abundance: few; len: 15; CDR3nt: TGCGCCAGCAGCCGGGAGCGGACCTTTTACAATGAGCAGTTCTTC; CDR3aa: CASSRERTFYNEQFF
j_gene: TRBJ2-3; v_gene: TRBV4-3; d_gene: TRBD2; abundance: few; len: 14; CDR3nt: TGCGCCAGCAGCCAGACTAGCGTCACAGATACGCAGTATTTT; CDR3aa: CASSQTSVTDTQYF
j_gene: TRBJ2-1; v_gene: TRBV10-1; d_gene: TRBD1; abundance: NA; len: 14; CDR3nt: TGCGCCAGCAGCGGGTGGCAGGGGGACGATGAGCAGTTCTTC; CDR3aa: CASSGWQGDDEQFF
j_gene: TRBJ1-3; v_gene: TRBV4-2; d_gene: TRBD1; abundance: few; len: 17; CDR3nt: TGTGCCAGCAGCCTCACTTGGACAGGGGGCTCTGGAAACACCATATATTTT; CDR3aa: CASSLTWTGGSGNTIYF
j_gene: TRBJ1-1; v_gene: TRBV18; d_gene: NA; abundance: NA; len: 15; CDR3nt: TGTGCCAGCTCACCACCCAACGAGGGGTGGTCGGAAGCTTTCTTT; CDR3aa: CASSPPNEGWSEAFF
j_gene: TRBJ2-7; v_gene: TRBV7-2; d_gene: NA; abundance: few; len: 16; CDR3nt: TGTGCCAGCACTAAAACGGGGGCGGGAGACCCCTACGAGCAGTACTTC; CDR3aa: CASTKTGAGDPYEQYF
j_gene: TRBJ2-1; v_gene: TRBV5-4; d_gene: NA; abundance: many; len: 14; CDR3nt: TGTGCCAGCAGCCAGAGAAGCTCCTACAATGAGCAGTTCTTC; CDR3aa: CASSQRSSYNEQFF
j_gene: TRBJ2-3; v_gene: TRBV27; d_gene: NA; abundance: few; len: 14; CDR3nt: TGTGCCAGCAGTTTCGGACTAAGCACAGATACGCAGTATTTT; CDR3aa: CASSFGLSTDTQYF
j_gene: TRBJ2-3; v_gene: TRBV19; d_gene: NA; abundance: NA; len: 16; CDR3nt: TGTGCCAGTAGTATGTTTGGGATGGTGAACACAGATACGCAGTATTTT; CDR3aa: CASSMFGMVNTDTQYF
j_gene: TRBJ2-7; v_gene: TRBV4-2; d_gene: TRBD1; abundance: few; len: 17; CDR3nt: TGTGCCAGCAGCCTCGGGACAGGGAAGGACCAGCCTTACGAGCAGTACTTC; CDR3aa: CASSLGTGKDQPYEQYF
j_gene: TRBJ2-7; v_gene: TRBV5-1; d_gene: TRBD1; abundance: few; len: 12; CDR3nt: TGCGCCAGCGGGGACAGGGTGAACGAGCAGTACTTC; CDR3aa: CASGDRVNEQYF
j_gene: TRBJ1-1; v_gene: TRBV10-3; d_gene: NA; abundance: few; len: 13; CDR3nt: TGTGCCATCAGTGATTTCAGGGACACTGAAGCTTTCTTT; CDR3aa: CAISDFRDTEAFF
j_gene: TRBJ2-7; v_gene: TRBV7-8; d_gene: TRBD2; abundance: few; len: 17; CDR3nt: TGTGCCAGCAGCTTAGGACTAGCGGGAGGGTATGGCTACGAGCAGTACTTC; CDR3aa: CASSLGLAGGYGYEQYF
j_gene: TRBJ2-5; v_gene: TRBV7-3; d_gene: NA; abundance: few; len: 16; CDR3nt: TGTGCCAGCAGCTTGCTCCCAGGGGGGTACCAAGAGACCCAGTACTTC; CDR3aa: CASSLLPGGYQETQYF
j_gene: TRBJ2-3; v_gene: TRBV7-9; d_gene: TRBD2; abundance: many; len: 18; CDR3nt: TGTGCCAGCAGCTTAAAAGTCCGGCTAGCGGGGCGCACAGATACGCAGTATTTT; CDR3aa: CASSLKVRLAGRTDTQYF
j_gene: TRBJ1-5; v_gene: TRBV7-2; d_gene: NA; abundance: few; len: 15; CDR3nt: TGTGCCAGCAGCTCTAGGGACGGCCTGTGGGAACCCCAGCATTTT; CDR3aa: CASSSRDGLWEPQHF
j_gene: TRBJ1-2; v_gene: TRBV5-4; d_gene: TRBD1; abundance: NA; len: 14; CDR3nt: TGTGCCAGCAGCTCGGGACAGGGGATAGATGGCTACACCTTC; CDR3aa: CASSSGQGIDGYTF
j_gene: TRBJ2-3; v_gene: TRBV5-1; d_gene: NA; abundance: NA; len: 15; CDR3nt: TGCGCCAGCAGCTTGGATTGGACGGGGGCAGATACGCAGTATTTT; CDR3aa: CASSLDWTGADTQYF
j_gene: TRBJ1-5; v_gene: TRBV6-5; d_gene: NA; abundance: few; len: 14; CDR3nt: TGTGCCAGCAGTGGACAGAGTAGCAATCAGCCCCAGCATTTT; CDR3aa: CASSGQSSNQPQHF
j_gene: TRBJ2-7; v_gene: TRBV4-3; d_gene: NA; abundance: many; len: 14; CDR3nt: TGCGCCAGCAGCACTTCCACAGCATCCTACGAGCAGTACTTC; CDR3aa: CASSTSTASYEQYF
j_gene: TRBJ2-5; v_gene: TRBV5-1; d_gene: TRBD2; abundance: NA; len: 16; CDR3nt: TGCGCCAGCAGCTGGGGACTAGCGGGTATACAAGAGACCCAGTACTTC; CDR3aa: CASSWGLAGIQETQYF
j_gene: TRBJ1-4; v_gene: TRBV9; d_gene: NA; abundance: NA; len: 16; CDR3nt: TGTGCCAGCAGCGCAAGAAACAGGGCCTTGGATGAAAAACTGTTTTTT; CDR3aa: CASSARNRALDEKLFF
j_gene: TRBJ2-1; v_gene: TRBV7-2; d_gene: TRBD2; abundance: NA; len: 14; CDR3nt: TGTGCCAGCAGCTGGGCGGGGGTTTCGGGTGAGCAGTTCTTC; CDR3aa: CASSWAGVSGEQFF
j_gene: TRBJ1-6; v_gene: TRBV29-1; d_gene: TRBD1; abundance: NA; len: 14; CDR3nt: TGCAGCGTTGTGACAGGGGGTTATAATTCACCCCTCCACTTT; CDR3aa: CSVVTGGYNSPLHF
j_gene: TRBJ1-1; v_gene: TRBV7-2; d_gene: TRBD1; abundance: NA; len: 14; CDR3nt: TGTGCCAGCAGCCAGACAGGGGCTGACACTGAAGCTTTCTTT; CDR3aa: CASSQTGADTEAFF
j_gene: TRBJ2-1; v_gene: TRBV4-3; d_gene: TRBD2; abundance: once; len: 17; CDR3nt: TGCGCCAGCAGCCAAGGACTAGCGGAAAGCTCCTACAATGAGCAGTTCTTC; CDR3aa: CASSQGLAESSYNEQFF
j_gene: TRBJ2-7; v_gene: TRBV10-3; d_gene: TRBD1; abundance: NA; len: 14; CDR3nt: TGTGCCATCAGCCCTGGACAGGGAACTGAAGAGCAGTACTTC; CDR3aa: CAISPGQGTEEQYF
j_gene: TRBJ1-1; v_gene: TRBV7-9; d_gene: NA; abundance: NA; len: 16; CDR3nt: TGTGCCAGCAGTCCGATTCAGCGAGGCCTGAACACTGAAGCTTTCTTT; CDR3aa: CASSPIQRGLNTEAFF
j_gene: TRBJ2-5; v_gene: TRBV7-7; d_gene: TRBD2; abundance: NA; len: 16; CDR3nt: TGTGCCAGCAGCTTGGGAGGGGTATTAGGGCAAGAGACCCAGTACTTC; CDR3aa: CASSLGGVLGQETQYF
j_gene: TRBJ1-2; v_gene: TRBV27; d_gene: NA; abundance: NA; len: 16; CDR3nt: TGTGCCAGCAGTTTATCAGCAGTATTAGCTAACTATGGCTACACCTTC; CDR3aa: CASSLSAVLANYGYTF
j_gene: TRBJ2-7; v_gene: TRBV5-1; d_gene: TRBD2; abundance: NA; len: 15; CDR3nt: TGCGCCAGCAGCAACCCTAGCGGGCTGGCCTACGAGCAGTACTTC; CDR3aa: CASSNPSGLAYEQYF
j_gene: TRBJ1-2; v_gene: TRBV5-6; d_gene: TRBD1; abundance: NA; len: 15; CDR3nt: TGTGCCAGCAACTTTCCGGGACAGGGGGAATCTGGCTACACCTTC; CDR3aa: CASNFPGQGESGYTF
j_gene: TRBJ2-7; v_gene: TRBV11-2; d_gene: NA; abundance: NA; len: 11; CDR3nt: TGTGCCATCAGCTCAGTATACGAGCAGTACTTC; CDR3aa: CAISSVYEQYF
j_gene: TRBJ2-1; v_gene: TRBV5-1; d_gene: NA; abundance: NA; len: 14; CDR3nt: TGCGCCAGCAGCTTGATCCCGGGAGATAATGAGCAGTTCTTC; CDR3aa: CASSLIPGDNEQFF
j_gene: TRBJ1-5; v_gene: TRBV7-2; d_gene: NA; abundance: few; len: 15; CDR3nt: TGTGCCAGCAGCTTATATAAGGGGGGCAATCAGCCCCAGCATTTT; CDR3aa: CASSLYKGGNQPQHF
j_gene: TRBJ2-7; v_gene: TRBV7-2; d_gene: NA; abundance: NA; len: 16; CDR3nt: TGTGCCAGCAGCCCCGATCCGACCAGGGGATTCTACGAGCAGTACTTC; CDR3aa: CASSPDPTRGFYEQYF
j_gene: TRBJ2-2; v_gene: TRBV28; d_gene: NA; abundance: few; len: 13; CDR3nt: TGTGCCACTGCCCCAATCGAAGCGGCGGAGCTGTTTTTT; CDR3aa: CATAPIEAAELFF
j_gene: TRBJ2-5; v_gene: TRBV19; d_gene: NA; abundance: NA; len: 15; CDR3nt: TGTGCCAGTAGTAGCCCAGGGATGAGGCGAGAGACCCAGTACTTC; CDR3aa: CASSSPGMRRETQYF